A selection of T cell receptor beta chains follows, all from one sample in a study of Graves' ophthalmopathy and Graves' hyperthyroidism. TCRdb independently ran MiXCR on the multiplex PCR reads; one entry per CDR3 protein. Of around 1,000,000 distinct CDR3 sequences listed, roughly two fifths were seen once; the top ten hold 11%. The sequenced sample consisted of peripheral blood or thyroid tissue (not recorded which). These receptors were obtained from an adult man with Graves' hyperthyroidism. CDR3s include the opening cysteine and the closing phenylalanine or tryptophan. D genes are given only for firm matches. The listing skips clone size in some rows; elsewhere it reads once, few, many or a size class.

>NA|many|TRBV5-8|TRBJ1-1
CASSLGMGTFF
TGTGCCAGCAGCTTGGGGATGGGAACTTTCTTT
>NA|many|TRBV29-1|TRBJ2-2
CSGRDGSNTGELFF
TGCAGCGGTCGAGACGGTTCGAACACCGGGGAGCTGTTTTTT
>NA|NA|TRBV9|TRBJ1-1
CASSAGRPMNTEAFF
TGTGCCAGCAGCGCGGGACGGCCCATGAACACTGAAGCTTTCTTT
>NA|many|TRBV20-1|TRBJ2-7
CSARDRAGTYEQYF
TGCAGTGCTAGAGATCGGGCAGGGACGTACGAGCAGTACTTC
>TRBD1|NA|TRBV7-8|TRBJ2-5
CASSQGQGSKETQYF
TGTGCCAGCAGCCAGGGACAGGGGTCCAAAGAGACCCAGTACTTC
>TRBD2|NA|TRBV7-2|TRBJ2-2
CASSVTGLGYNEQFF
TGTGCCAGCAGCGTCACGGGACTAGGGTACAATGAGCAGTTTTTT
>TRBD1|NA|TRBV25-1|TRBJ2-7
CANRTGGFYEQYF
TGTGCCAACAGGACAGGGGGGTTCTACGAGCAGTACTTC
>TRBD1|NA|TRBV10-2|TRBJ1-6
CATKPPGQGRRNSPLHF
TGCGCCACCAAACCCCCCGGACAGGGGAGAAGAAATTCACCCCTCCACTTT
>NA|many|TRBV6-5|TRBJ2-5
CASTDSLTGFHDF
TGTGCCAGCACCGACTCTCTGACGGGCTTCCATGACTTC
>TRBD1|NA|TRBV12-3/TRBV12-4|TRBJ2-7
CASSLSTGALYEQYF
TGTGCCAGCAGTCTATCGACAGGGGCCCTCTACGAGCAGTACTTC
>NA|NA|TRBV6-5|TRBJ2-2
CASSYSRSPGELFF
TGTGCCAGCAGTTACTCGCGGAGCCCCGGGGAGCTGTTTTTT
>NA|few|TRBV28|TRBJ2-5
CASSGTPQETQYF
TGTGCCAGCAGCGGGACGCCCCAAGAGACCCAGTACTTC
>NA|many|TRBV12-3/TRBV12-4|TRBJ1-5
CASSLRLGNQPQHF
TGTGCCAGCAGTTTACGGCTGGGCAATCAGCCCCAGCATTTT
>NA|NA|TRBV12-3/TRBV12-4|TRBJ2-5
CASSTTRSETQYF
TGTGCCAGCAGTACGACTAGGTCGGAGACCCAGTACTTC
>TRBD1|NA|TRBV24-1|TRBJ2-1
CATSTDRVYNEGQFF
TGTGCCACCAGTACAGACAGGGTCTACAATGAGGGGCAGTTCTTC
>NA|NA|TRBV7-9|TRBJ2-3
CASSLGVGGSSTDTQYF
TGTGCCAGCAGCTTAGGTGTTGGGGGGAGTAGCACAGATACGCAGTATTTT
>NA|few|TRBV5-8|TRBJ2-5
CASSLVSAEIETQYF
TGTGCCAGCAGCTTGGTGTCAGCGGAGATAGAGACCCAGTACTTC
>TRBD1|many|TRBV20-1|TRBJ2-7
CSARVYRGYEQYF
TGCAGTGCTAGAGTGTACAGGGGCTACGAGCAGTACTTC
>NA|NA|TRBV10-3|TRBJ1-6
CAISEIGTNSPLHF
TGTGCCATCAGTGAGATAGGGACGAATTCACCCCTCCACTTT
>NA|many|TRBV2|TRBJ1-6
CASSLSAWSSPLHF
TGTGCCAGCAGCTTATCGGCATGGAGTTCACCCCTCCACTTT
>TRBD2|many|TRBV19|TRBJ2-5
CASSSTGGGAETQYF
TGTGCCAGTAGCTCGACCGGGGGGGGGGCCGAGACCCAGTACTTC
>TRBD2|NA|TRBV10-3|TRBJ2-2
CASSERLAGPGELFF
TGTGCCAGCAGCGAACGACTAGCGGGACCCGGGGAGCTGTTTTTT
>NA|few|TRBV5-1|TRBJ1-4
CASSPLSYNEKLFF
TGCGCTAGCAGCCCCCTTTCATATAATGAAAAACTGTTTTTT
>NA|many|TRBV25-1|TRBJ2-2
CASRPTGQNTGELFF
TGTGCCAGCAGACCGACAGGTCAGAACACCGGGGAGCTGTTTTTT
>NA|many|TRBV20-1|TRBJ2-2
CSASYTGELFF
TGCAGTGCTAGTTACACCGGGGAGCTGTTTTTT
>TRBD2|NA|TRBV19|TRBJ2-7
CASSILAGTSGSPYEQYF
TGTGCCAGTAGTATCCTCGCAGGGACTAGCGGGAGCCCCTACGAGCAGTACTTC
>NA|NA|TRBV15|TRBJ1-2
CATRQRGYYGYTF
TGTGCCACCAGGCAACGAGGTTACTATGGCTACACCTTC
>TRBD2|many|TRBV10-3|TRBJ2-5
CAISGAGGPDFETQYF
TGTGCCATCAGTGGAGCGGGGGGGCCTGATTTTGAGACCCAGTACTTC
>TRBD2|many|TRBV7-6|TRBJ2-7
CASGRGGEQYF
TGTGCCAGCGGCCGGGGGGGCGAGCAGTACTTC
>NA|NA|TRBV6-5|TRBJ1-2
CASSGSNNYGYTF
TGTGCCAGCAGTGGCAGTAATAACTATGGCTACACCTTC
>TRBD2|NA|TRBV29-1|TRBJ2-7
CSVEGGIAGGFYEQYF
TGCAGCGTTGAAGGAGGTATAGCGGGGGGATTCTACGAGCAGTACTTC
>NA|NA|TRBV7-9|TRBJ2-7
CASSLAGGCEQYF
TGTGCCAGCAGCTTAGCGGGTGGATGCGAGCAGTACTTC
>NA|few|TRBV7-8|TRBJ1-5
CASSYGRISNQPQHF
TGTGCCAGCAGTTACGGACGGATTAGCAATCAGCCCCAGCATTTT
>TRBD1|many|TRBV29-1|TRBJ2-5
CSAVGETGKETQYF
TGCAGCGCGGTTGGGGAGACAGGGAAAGAGACCCAGTACTTC
>NA|few|TRBV2|TRBJ2-7
CASSRGTHEQYF
TGTGCCAGCAGTAGGGGTACCCACGAGCAGTACTTC
>TRBD2|NA|TRBV15|TRBJ2-5
CATSSVLAGGKETQYF
TGTGCCACCAGCAGTGTCTTAGCGGGAGGTAAAGAGACCCAGTACTTC
>TRBD2|NA|TRBV20-1|TRBJ2-5
CSARSDQREVWETQYF
TGCAGTGCTAGATCCGACCAGCGGGAGGTTTGGGAGACCCAGTACTTC
>NA|many|TRBV5-1|TRBJ2-5
CASSLESGETQYF
TGCGCCAGCAGCTTGGAATCGGGAGAGACCCAGTACTTC
>NA|many|TRBV9|TRBJ2-2
CASTRTRNTGELFF
TGTGCCAGCACCAGGACACGAAACACCGGGGAGCTGTTTTTT
>TRBD1|NA|TRBV7-9|TRBJ1-5
CASSPRTGKSQPQHF
TGTGCCAGCAGCCCCAGGACAGGGAAAAGTCAGCCCCAGCATTTT
>TRBD1|NA|TRBV4-3|TRBJ1-6
CASSHLQGLYSPLHF
TGCGCCAGCAGCCACCTACAGGGGCTTTATTCACCCCTCCACTTT
>TRBD1|few|TRBV4-3|TRBJ1-1
CASSQGMGQPTEAFF
TGCGCCAGCAGCCAAGGGATGGGACAGCCCACTGAAGCTTTCTTT
>NA|NA|TRBV5-1|TRBJ1-2
CASSQDLKFGYTF
TGCGCCAGCAGCCAAGATCTAAAGTTCGGCTACACCTTC
>NA|many|TRBV7-2|TRBJ1-1
CASSLVGTNPFF
TGTGCCAGCAGCTTAGTCGGGACGAATCCTTTCTTT
>NA|NA|TRBV20-1|TRBJ2-2
CSARDFGHNTGELFF
TGCAGTGCTAGAGATTTCGGGCATAACACCGGGGAGCTGTTTTTT
>NA|many|TRBV29-1|TRBJ2-7
CSAKGGGRSSYEQYF
TGCAGCGCAAAAGGCGGGGGCCGTAGCTCCTACGAGCAGTACTTC
>NA|many|TRBV10-1|TRBJ2-5
CASSDPRVQETQYF
TGCGCCAGCAGTGACCCTAGGGTTCAAGAGACCCAGTACTTC
>TRBD1|NA|TRBV7-2|TRBJ1-5
CASSPGTGGEQPQHF
TGTGCCAGCAGCCCCGGGACAGGGGGCGAGCAGCCCCAGCATTTT
>TRBD1|many|TRBV11-2|TRBJ2-5
CASSLATRQGMTQYF
TGTGCCAGCAGCTTAGCTACTCGACAGGGAATGACCCAGTACTTC
>NA|few|TRBV15|TRBJ1-2
CATRPRGYTF
TGTGCCACCAGGCCCCGTGGCTACACCTTC